The present entry profiles one T cell receptor (beta chain) with its context. The antigen is unknown. The junction does not match germline at one end; this may be a read error. These data originate in a study of prognosis after radiotherapy for stage I lung cancer. On the study more broadly: Across the cohort, concurrent therapy accompanying stereotactic body radiotherapy was administered to no patient. Study-level findings and limits: Reportedly, patients with and without metastases differed in TRBV and TRBJ gene usage.

The TCR beta CDR3 region was amplified from genomic DNA, with two rounds of multiplex PCR being used for the amplification. For every TRBV and TRBJ gene, a specific primer was used in first-round PCR. One entry per CDR3 protein results from TCRdb running MiXCR on the multiplex PCR reads. In the table there are approximately 17,000 distinct CDR3 sequences, more than 35% of which are singletons. Blood draws of 5.5 to 6 milliliters of peripheral blood occurred at each of two time points. This CDR3 comprises 14 residues. Germline V gives CDR1 MNHNS, CDR2 SASEGT. The source is a donor of 50 years or more with non-small cell lung cancer. The sample consisted of PBMCs, taken before or after stereotactic body radiation therapy (not recorded which). The rearrangement joins TRBV6-1 to TRBJ1-2, with D possibly matching TRBD1 (6 bases). The CDR3 loop reads CASMPLGGRYGYTF. In nucleotides, the CDR3 is TGTGCCAGCATGCCTTTGGGGGGCAGATATGGCTACACATTC.